Below, 12 T cell receptor beta chains from the same sample are listed, as sequenced in a study of identical twins. TCRdb ran MiXCR on the 5' RACE reads and lists one entry per CDR3 protein. The sample shows about 250,000 distinct CDR3 sequences, roughly 7.5% of them seen only once. The same data also contributed to another study, on yellow fever vaccine responses in identical twins.

Sequencing used CD8+ T cells sorted from blood. Receptors originate from a woman younger than 35 in good health.

This clonotype came up many times. J is TRBJ1-3 and V is TRBV4-1; D remains unclear. Germline lookup yields CDR1 MGHRA and CDR2 YSYEKL. This CDR3 comprises 14 residues. V lost 6 bases to trimming and J lost 0 bases, with 9 bases between them. CDR3 region: CASSVGISGNTIYF. CDR3 DNA: TGCGCCAGCAGTGTCGGGATCTCTGGAAACACCATATATTTT.

This clonotype was detected many times. The V call is TRBV6-5, the J call TRBJ2-1, with TRBD2 identical over 10 bases. The germline V gene encodes CDR1 MNHEY and CDR2 SVGAGI. Trimming cost V 3 bases and J 8 bases; bases outside gene matches: 13. The CDR3 is 17 residues long. As DNA, the CDR3 is TGTGCCAGCAGTTATTTCCCGAGCGGGAGGGCCTTGTATGAGCAGTTCTTC. Translating gives CASSYFPSGRALYEQFF.

V usage is TRBV7-6 and J usage is TRBJ2-6, with 7 nucleotides matching TRBD1. The CDR3 runs to 15 residues. V trimming: 3 bases; J trimming: 2 bases; junction bases outside the gene matches: 1. CDR1 and CDR2 from the germline V gene are SGHVS and FNYEAQ. In DNA form, the CDR3 reads TGTGCCAGCAGCTTTGACAGGGCTGGGGCCAACGTCCTGACTTTC. Translated: CASSFDRAGANVLTF. Drawing the rest from reference TRBV7-6 and TRBJ2-6, the complete variable domain is GAGVSQSPRYKVTKRGQDVALRCDPISGHVSLYWYRQALGQGPEFLTYFNYEAQQDKSGLPNDRFSAERPEGSISTLTIQRTEQRDSAMYRCASSFDRAGANVLTFGAGSRLTVL.

Ten or more counts support this clonotype. The chain employs TRBV15 and TRBJ2-1; 7 bases match TRBD2. Trimming at V came to 0 bases and at J to 6 bases, leaving 14 bases not matched to a gene. This CDR3 has 18 residues. CDR1 is LNHNV, CDR2 YYDKDF, per germline (reference sequence). The CDR3 DNA sequence: TGTGCCACCAGCAGAGATCGGGGTGAGGGAGGGCACGGCAATGAGCAGTTCTTC. Amino acids: CATSRDRGEGGHGNEQFF.

This clonotype was counted a few times. The chain couples TRBV15 to TRBJ2-5, with D maybe TRBD1 (6 bases). V shed 6 bases and J shed 2 bases, with 10 bases lying between them. This CDR3 has 13 residues. Germline CDR1 is LNHNV and CDR2 is YYDKDF (reference sequence). CDR3 region: CATSGQGQETQYF. CDR3 bases: TGTGCCACCAGTGGTCAGGGGCAAGAGACCCAGTACTTC.

This chain joins TRBV20-1 and TRBJ1-4, with a tentative D call TRBD1 (6 bases). Germline V gives CDR1 DFQATT, CDR2 SNEGSKA (reference sequence). The V end was cut by 5 bases, the J end by 4 bases, with 11 bases between. The CDR3 runs 13 residues. CDR3 nucleotide sequence: TGCAGTGCTTTCCAGGGGTATAATGAAAAACTGTTTTTT. Protein sequence: CSAFQGYNEKLFF.

V is TRBV5-8 and J is TRBJ2-1; D unresolved. The germline V and J ends were trimmed by 0 bases and 4 bases, with 14 bases remaining between them. In germline, CDR1 is SGHTS, CDR2 YDEGEE. This CDR3 is built from 16 residues. The CDR3 nucleotides read TGTGCCAGCAGCTTGGGGGCGGTTTTGGGATACAATGAGCAGTTCTTC. Protein: CASSLGAVLGYNEQFF.

In its sample, this clonotype was seen a few times. The rearrangement joins TRBV13 to TRBJ2-5, with 7 positions matching TRBD2. CDR1 and CDR2 from the germline V gene are PRHDT and FYEKMQ (reference sequence). This CDR3 comprises 16 residues. The V and J ends lost 2 bases and 1 base, in that order; junction bases with no gene match: 7. In DNA form, the CDR3 reads TGTGCCAGCAGCTTAAGCCGCGGGAGCCCCCAAGAGACCCAGTACTTC. It specifies CASSLSRGSPQETQYF.

The chain links TRBV3-1 to TRBJ1-5; maybe TRBD1 (5 bases). The CDR3 has 16 amino acids. The germline V gene encodes CDR1 LGHDT and CDR2 YNNKEL (reference sequence). Trimming took off 0 bases at V and 0 bases at J, with 9 bases between the two ends. CDR3: CASSQDRGPSNQPQHF. CDR3 bases: TGTGCCAGCAGCCAAGATAGGGGTCCTAGCAATCAGCCCCAGCATTTT.

This clonotype was seen at least ten times. The chain carries TRBV11-3 and TRBJ2-5; perhaps TRBD1 as D (5 bases). Between the trimmed V and J ends, which lost 6 bases and 5 bases, there was a span of 10 bases. The CDR3 runs 12 residues. Germline values: CDR1 SGHNT, CDR2 YENEEA. The CDR3 loop reads CASSQPGETQYF. Written as DNA, the CDR3 is TGTGCCAGCAGTCAACCAGGGGAGACCCAGTACTTC.

V is TRBV20-1 and J is TRBJ2-7; D is unresolved. The CDR3 loop spans 11 amino acids. Germline V gene lookup returns CDR1 DFQATT and CDR2 SNEGSKA (reference sequence). The germline V and J ends were trimmed by 6 bases and 5 bases, with 11 bases remaining between them. The CDR3 nucleotides are TGCAGTGCCACCGTCCTCGACGAGCAGTACTTC. Translation: CSATVLDEQYF.

This clonotype appeared many times. The CDR3 protein is CASSQVGSSSYEQYF. CDR3 sequence (DNA): TGTGCCAGCAGCCAAGTAGGGTCGAGCTCCTACGAGCAGTACTTC. The chain recombines TRBV14 with TRBJ2-7; D is ambiguous. This CDR3 spans 15 amino acids. Germline CDR1 and CDR2: SGHDN and FVKESK. V was shortened by 1 base and J by 0 bases, with 10 bases between the two germline ends. Based on the CDR3 plus reference TRBV14 and TRBJ2-7, the full variable domain is EAGVTQFPSHSVIEKGQTVTLRCDPISGHDNLYWYRRVMGKEIKFLLHFVKESKQDESGMPNNRFLAERTGGTYSTLKVQPAELEDSGVYFCASSQVGSSSYEQYFGPGTRLTVT.